One and the same sample provided the 17 T cell receptor beta chains below, sequenced in a study of technical replicates of blood from a handful of donors (dated by TCRdb to the late 2010s). Library construction relied on the immunoSEQ multiplex PCR assay. TCRdb's version of the immuneACCESS table is confined to in-frame rearrangements and falls short of the full clone set. An unresolved V gene accounts for under half of the shortfall where checked; the remainder is of unknown origin. The sample data list 75,000 to 100,000 clones, and around 95% of these were observed just once. The ten top clones hold 0.24% of the sample. The source material was T cells isolated from PBMCs. These receptors all come from a human donor in good health.

This clone was found a few times. The chain has TRBV10-2 and TRBJ1-1; no definite D call. This CDR3 is 14 amino acids long. Trimming took 4 bases from V and 4 from J, leaving 13 bases between them. Germline V gives CDR1 WSHSY, CDR2 SAAADI. The CDR3 DNA follows: TGCGCCAGCAGTGCACTTCCAATTTTCACTGAAGCTTTCTTT. Translating gives CASSALPIFTEAFF.

The chain couples TRBV19 to TRBJ2-7; the match to TRBD1 covers 9 bases. V was pared by 5 bases and J by 3 bases, with 8 bases of the junction left unmatched. The CDR3 is made up of 15 amino acids. Looked up from germline, CDR1 is LNHDA and CDR2 is SQIVND (reference sequence). CDR3 coding DNA: TGTGCCAGTAGTCCCCAGGACAGGGGAGGCTACGAGCAGTACTTC. The encoded protein is CASSPQDRGGYEQYF.

The J gene is TRBJ2-5, the V gene TRBV2; maybe TRBD2 (6 bases). The CDR3 contains 10 residues. CDR1 SNHLY and CDR2 FYNNEI come from the germline V gene. The DNA for the CDR3 is TGTGCGGGGGGAGAAGAGACCCAGTACTTC. Translation gives CAGGEETQYF.

The V and J genes are TRBV29-1 and TRBJ2-6, with 9 bases that match TRBD1. The CDR3 sequence is 15 residues long. V dropped 7 bases and J dropped 5; count of bases not matched to a gene: 9. Germline assignment: CDR1 SQVTM and CDR2 ANQGSEA. The CDR3 sequence: CSAVPGQGRANVLTF. The CDR3 DNA reads TGCAGCGCTGTCCCGGGACAGGGTAGGGCCAACGTCCTGACTTTC. The full variable domain, in which reference TRBV29-1 and TRBJ2-6 provide the parts outside the CDR3, is SAVISQKPSRDICQRGTSLTIQCQVDSQVTMMFWYRQQPGQSLTLIATANQGSEATYESGFVIDKFPISRPNLTFSTLTVSNMSPEDSSIYLCSAVPGQGRANVLTFGAGSRLTVL.

The V call is TRBV4-1, the J call TRBJ2-3; D ambiguous. The CDR3 is made up of 15 amino acids. V dropped 3 bases and J dropped 2 bases, with 12 bases sitting between them. CDR1 is MGHRA, CDR2 YSYEKL, per germline. The CDR3 here is CASSQNNPNTDTQYF. The CDR3 DNA reads TGCGCCAGCAGCCAGAACAATCCCAACACAGATACGCAGTATTTT.

This chain links TRBV5-1 with TRBJ2-2; D remains unclear. Trimming took off 1 base at V and 1 base at J, with 5 bases between the two ends. Germline CDR1 is SGHRS and CDR2 is YFSETQ. This CDR3 is 14 amino acids long. For the CDR3, the DNA is TGCGCCAGCAGCTTGAGACTGAACACCGGGGAGCTGTTTTTT. Translation gives CASSLRLNTGELFF.

The V call is TRBV9, the J call TRBJ1-4; 7 nucleotides align to TRBD1. Germline V CDR1 and CDR2: SGDLS, YYNGEE. This CDR3 spans 14 amino acids. V lost 1 base and J lost 5; bases outside the gene matches: 2. The CDR3 here is CASSVQGENEKLFF. The CDR3 nucleotides are TGTGCCAGCAGCGTACAGGGGGAGAATGAAAAACTGTTTTTT.

The V gene is TRBV7-9, the J gene TRBJ2-2; maybe TRBD1 (5 bases). Germline lookup yields CDR1 SEHNR and CDR2 FQNEAQ (reference sequence). The CDR3 totals 15 residues. The V end lost 7 bases, the J end lost 2 bases, and 14 bases lay between the germline ends. CDR3 DNA sequence: TGTGCCAGCACCTCCGTGGGGCTCAACACCGGGGAGCTGTTTTTT. Encoded protein: CASTSVGLNTGELFF.

The V call is TRBV28, the J call TRBJ2-5; 8 bases agree with TRBD1. V shed 3 bases and J 3 bases; nucleotides not matched to a gene: 9. This CDR3 has 16 amino acids. The germline V gene has CDR1 MDHEN and CDR2 SYDVKM. The CDR3, as DNA: TGTGCCAGCAGTTTCTCCTGGACAGGGTCTGAAGAGACCCAGTACTTC. Encoded protein: CASSFSWTGSEETQYF.

The V call is TRBV7-8, the J call TRBJ2-3; 8 nucleotides line up with TRBD2. Trimming at V came to 7 bases and at J to 6 bases, leaving 9 bases not matched to a gene. Germline-derived CDR1 and CDR2 are SGHVS and FQNEAQ. The CDR3 is made up of 14 amino acids. The CDR3 loop reads CASTLTSEVDTQYF. CDR3 DNA: TGTGCCAGCACCTTGACTAGCGAAGTCGATACGCAGTATTTT. The full variable domain, completed using reference TRBV7-8 and TRBJ2-3, is GAGVSQSPRYKVAKRGQDVALRCDPISGHVSLFWYQQALGQGPEFLTYFQNEAQLDKSGLPSDRFFAERPEGSVSTLKIQRTQQEDSAVYLCASTLTSEVDTQYFGPGTRLTVL.

The V and J genes are TRBV10-3 and TRBJ1-1; 7 positions agree with TRBD1. The CDR3 is 17 amino acids. The trim removed 3 bases at V and 0 bases at J, leaving 10 bases unmatched. Germline V gene data show CDR1 as ENHRY and CDR2 as SYGVKD. CDR3 loop: CAISDKRDRLLNTEAFF. In DNA, the CDR3 is TGTGCCATCAGTGATAAACGGGACAGACTTTTGAACACTGAAGCTTTCTTT.

This clone has only one observation. The chain combines TRBV5-4 with TRBJ2-4, with 10 nucleotides matching TRBD1. The CDR3 has 15 amino acids. Germline CDR1 SGHNT, CDR2 YYREEE (reference sequence). After removal of 5 bases from V and 8 bases from J, the junction contained 10 bases not matched to a gene. DNA of the CDR3: TGTGCCAGCAGTGGGCGGGCCGGGACAGGGGACATTCAGTACTTC. Encoded protein: CASSGRAGTGDIQYF.

This clone was picked up one time. This chain joins TRBV19 and TRBJ2-4; TRBD2 aligns across 7 bases. Trimming cost V 8 bases and J 7 bases; bases outside gene matches: 8. From germline, CDR1 is LNHDA and CDR2 SQIVND (reference sequence). This CDR3 region has 13 residues. CDR3 residues: CASGRGLRNIQYF. Here the CDR3 DNA reads TGTGCCAGTGGGAGGGGCCTAAGGAACATTCAGTACTTC.

The rearrangement joins TRBV6-1 to TRBJ2-5; D gene uncertain. The CDR3 sequence is 15 residues long. With 4 bases removed from V and 1 base from J, the gap between germline ends came to 13 bases. CDR1 and CDR2 (germline): MNHNS, SASEGT. The CDR3 DNA is TGTGCCAGCAGTGTGTCTTTCAGTGGCCAAGAGACCCAGTACTTC. Encoded protein: CASSVSFSGQETQYF.

The chain joins TRBV7-9 to TRBJ2-2; D perhaps matches TRBD2 (6 bases). The CDR3 sequence is 12 residues long. V was clipped by 5 bases and J by 14 bases, with 15 bases between them. Germline loops: CDR1 SEHNR, CDR2 FQNEAQ (reference sequence). The CDR3 spells CASSGTEGLLFF. The CDR3 coding sequence is TGTGCCAGCAGCGGGACTGAAGGTCTTCTGTTTTTT.

The genes are TRBV18 and TRBJ1-2, with TRBD1 matching 7 bases. Germline lookup yields CDR1 KGHSH and CDR2 LQKENI. This CDR3 region has 13 residues. V trimming: 6 bases; J trimming: 2 bases; junction bases outside the gene matches: 3. In DNA form, the CDR3 reads TGTGCCAGCTCTGGGACAGAGAACTATGGCTACACCTTC. Amino acid sequence: CASSGTENYGYTF. The variable domain in full, with the rest retrieved from reference TRBV18 and TRBJ1-2, is NAGVMQNPRHLVRRRGQEARLRCSPMKGHSHVYWYRQLPEEGLKFMVYLQKENIIDESGMPKERFSAEFPKEGPSILRIQQVVRGDSAAYFCASSGTENYGYTFGSGTRLTVV.

The chain joins TRBV6-1 to TRBJ1-1; TRBD1 might be the D (6 bases). There are 14 residues in the CDR3. CDR1 and CDR2 from the germline V gene are MNHNS and SASEGT. V gave up 6 bases and J gave up 4 bases, with 15 bases separating them. DNA for the CDR3: TGTGCCAGCAGAGCAAGCGGGGGCGTCACTGAAGCTTTCTTT. This encodes CASRASGGVTEAFF.